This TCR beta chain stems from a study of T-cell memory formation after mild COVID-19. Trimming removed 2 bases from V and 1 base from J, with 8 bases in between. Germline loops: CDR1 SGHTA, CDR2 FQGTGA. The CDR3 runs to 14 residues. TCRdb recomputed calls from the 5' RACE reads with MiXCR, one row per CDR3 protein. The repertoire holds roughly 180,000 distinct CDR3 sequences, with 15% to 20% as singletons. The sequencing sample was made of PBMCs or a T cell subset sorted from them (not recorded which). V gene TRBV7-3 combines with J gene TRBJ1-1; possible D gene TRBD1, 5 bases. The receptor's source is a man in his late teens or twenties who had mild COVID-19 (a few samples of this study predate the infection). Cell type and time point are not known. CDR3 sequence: CASSLARANTEAFF. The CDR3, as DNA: TGTGCCAGCAGCTTAGCCAGGGCGAACACTGAAGCTTTCTTT.